This T cell receptor (beta chain) came from a study of T-cell memory formation after mild COVID-19. The CDR3 length is 13 residues. Germline V gives CDR1 SGHRS, CDR2 YFSETQ. Trimming left V 0 bases short and J 5 bases short, with 8 bases between. MiXCR was run by TCRdb on the 5' RACE reads, yielding one entry per CDR3 protein. Counted here are 250,000 to 300,000 distinct CDR3 sequences, under 8.5% occurring once; the ten biggest clones make up approximately 23%. This clonotype has a count of ten or more. Sequences were obtained from PBMCs or a T cell subset sorted from them (not recorded which). The receptor comes from a man between 18 and 35 years old who had mild COVID-19 (a few samples of this study predate the infection). Cell type and time point are not known. This chain uses TRBV5-1 with TRBJ1-1; no clear D. CDR3 region: CASSLAVRTEAFF. The CDR3 nucleotides read TGCGCCAGCAGCTTGGCGGTGCGGACTGAAGCTTTCTTT.